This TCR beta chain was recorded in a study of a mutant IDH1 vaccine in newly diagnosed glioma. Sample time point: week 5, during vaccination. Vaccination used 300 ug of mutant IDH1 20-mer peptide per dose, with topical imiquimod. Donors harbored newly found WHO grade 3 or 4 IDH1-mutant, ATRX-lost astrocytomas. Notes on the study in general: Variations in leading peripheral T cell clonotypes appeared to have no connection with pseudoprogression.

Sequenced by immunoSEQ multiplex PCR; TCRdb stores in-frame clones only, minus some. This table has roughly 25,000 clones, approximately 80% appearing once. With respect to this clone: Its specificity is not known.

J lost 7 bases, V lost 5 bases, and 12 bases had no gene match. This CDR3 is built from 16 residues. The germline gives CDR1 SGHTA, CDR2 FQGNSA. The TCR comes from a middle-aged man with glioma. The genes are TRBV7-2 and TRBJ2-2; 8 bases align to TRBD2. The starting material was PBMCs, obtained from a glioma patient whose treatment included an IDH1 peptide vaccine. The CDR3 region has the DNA TGTGCCAGCAGCCCACGTAGCGGGACTTCGGGCGGGGAGCTGTTTTTT. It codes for CASSPRSGTSGGELFF.